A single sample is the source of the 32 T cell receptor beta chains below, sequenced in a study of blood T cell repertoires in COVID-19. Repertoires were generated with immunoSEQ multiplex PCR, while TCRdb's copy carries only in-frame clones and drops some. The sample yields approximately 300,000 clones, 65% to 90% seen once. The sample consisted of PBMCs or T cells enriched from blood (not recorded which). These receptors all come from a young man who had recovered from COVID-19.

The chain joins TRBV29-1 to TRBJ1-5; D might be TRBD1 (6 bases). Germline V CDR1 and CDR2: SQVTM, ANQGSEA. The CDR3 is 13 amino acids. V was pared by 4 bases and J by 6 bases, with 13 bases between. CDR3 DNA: TGCAGCGTTGCCCCGGACAGTGGTCAGCCCCAGCATTTT. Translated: CSVAPDSGQPQHF.

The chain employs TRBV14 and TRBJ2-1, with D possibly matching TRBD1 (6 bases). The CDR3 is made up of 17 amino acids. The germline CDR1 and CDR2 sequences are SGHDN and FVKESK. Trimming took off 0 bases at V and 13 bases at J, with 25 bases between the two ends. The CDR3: CASSQDTYWGTGTSQFF. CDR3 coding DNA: TGTGCCAGCAGCCAAGATACCTATTGGGGGACCGGGACATCACAGTTCTTC.

DNA for the CDR3: TGTGCCAGTAGTATCACTAGTGCCGGGGAGCTGTTTTTT. Translation gives CASSITSAGELFF. V is TRBV19 and J is TRBJ2-2; maybe TRBD2 (5 bases). The CDR3 is 13 residues long. Trimming removed 3 bases from V and 6 bases from J, with 8 bases in between. CDR1 and CDR2 (germline): LNHDA, SQIVND (reference sequence).

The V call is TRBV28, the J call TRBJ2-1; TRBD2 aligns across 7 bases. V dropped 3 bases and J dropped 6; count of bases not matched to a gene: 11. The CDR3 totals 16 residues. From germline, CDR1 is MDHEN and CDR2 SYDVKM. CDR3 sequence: CASSFFGASGLNEQFF. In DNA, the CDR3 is TGTGCCAGCAGTTTTTTCGGGGCTAGCGGCCTCAATGAGCAGTTCTTC.

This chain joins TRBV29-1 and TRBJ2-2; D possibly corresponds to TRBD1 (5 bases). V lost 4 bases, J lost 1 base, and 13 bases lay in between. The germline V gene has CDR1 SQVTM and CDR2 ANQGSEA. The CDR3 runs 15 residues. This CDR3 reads CSVARHDRNTGELFF. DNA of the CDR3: TGCAGCGTTGCCCGCCACGACAGGAACACCGGGGAGCTGTTTTTT.

The CDR3, as DNA: TGTGCCAGCTCACGACAGGGGGCTACTAGCGGGTCGAATGAGCAGTTCTTC. This gives the protein CASSRQGATSGSNEQFF. The chain is built from TRBV18 and TRBJ2-1, with a weak D call TRBD1 (10 bases). V gave up 4 bases and J gave up 7 bases, with 23 bases separating them. From germline, CDR1 is KGHSH and CDR2 LQKENI. This CDR3 has 17 residues.

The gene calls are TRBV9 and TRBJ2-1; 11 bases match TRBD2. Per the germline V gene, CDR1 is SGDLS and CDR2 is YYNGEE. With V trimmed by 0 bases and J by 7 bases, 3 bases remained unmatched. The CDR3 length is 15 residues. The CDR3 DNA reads TGTGCCAGCAGCGTAGCAACTAGCGGGAGTAATGAGCAGTTCTTC. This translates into CASSVATSGSNEQFF. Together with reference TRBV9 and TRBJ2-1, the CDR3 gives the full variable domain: DSGVTQTPKHLITATGQRVTLRCSPRSGDLSVYWYQQSLDQGLQFLIQYYNGEERAKGNILERFSAQQFPDLHSELNLSSLELGDSALYFCASSVATSGSNEQFFGPGTRLTVL.

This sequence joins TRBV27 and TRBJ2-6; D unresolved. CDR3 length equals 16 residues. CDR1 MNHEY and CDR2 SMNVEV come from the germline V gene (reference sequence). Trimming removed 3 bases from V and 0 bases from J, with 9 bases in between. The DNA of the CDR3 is TGTGCCAGCAGTTTGAACAGACCCTCTGGGGCCAACGTCCTGACTTTC. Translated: CASSLNRPSGANVLTF.

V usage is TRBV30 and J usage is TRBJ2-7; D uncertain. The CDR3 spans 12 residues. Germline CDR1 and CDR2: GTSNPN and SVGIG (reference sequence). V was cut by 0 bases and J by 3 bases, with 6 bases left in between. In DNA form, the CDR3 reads TGTGCCTGGAGTGTACGGTTCTACGAGCAGTACTTC. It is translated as CAWSVRFYEQYF.

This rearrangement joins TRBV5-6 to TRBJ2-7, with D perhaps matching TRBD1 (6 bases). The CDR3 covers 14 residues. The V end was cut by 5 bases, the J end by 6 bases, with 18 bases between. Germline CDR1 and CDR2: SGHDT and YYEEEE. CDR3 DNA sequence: TGTGCCAGCAGGAAGTACCCGACAGGCCGCGAGCAGTACTTC. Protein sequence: CASRKYPTGREQYF.

In nucleotides, the CDR3 is TGTGCCAGCAGTCTACGACTAGCGGGGCCCTCAGGGACAGATACGCAGTATTTT. Protein product: CASSLRLAGPSGTDTQYF. V usage is TRBV6-6 and J usage is TRBJ2-3; 11 nucleotides match TRBD2. Looked up from germline, CDR1 is MNHNY and CDR2 is SVGAGI (reference sequence). The junction had 13 bases not matched to a gene; V was cut back by 5 bases and J by 3 bases. This CDR3 comprises 18 residues.

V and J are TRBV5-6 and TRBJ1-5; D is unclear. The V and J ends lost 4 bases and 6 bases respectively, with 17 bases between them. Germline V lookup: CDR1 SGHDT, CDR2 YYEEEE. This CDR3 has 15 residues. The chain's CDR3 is CASSVGTMRLQPQHF. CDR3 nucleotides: TGTGCCAGCAGCGTTGGAACTATGAGGCTTCAGCCCCAGCATTTT. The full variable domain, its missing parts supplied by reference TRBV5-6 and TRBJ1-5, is DAGVTQSPTHLIKTRGQQVTLRCSPKSGHDTVSWYQQALGQGPQFIFQYYEEEERQRGNFPDRFSGHQFPNYSSELNVNALLLGDSALYLCASSVGTMRLQPQHFGDGTRLSIL.

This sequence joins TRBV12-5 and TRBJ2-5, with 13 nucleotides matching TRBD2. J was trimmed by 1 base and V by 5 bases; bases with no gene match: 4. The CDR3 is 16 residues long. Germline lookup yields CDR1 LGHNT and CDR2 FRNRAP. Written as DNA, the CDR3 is TGTGCTAGTGGTCTAGGACTAGCGGGAGTCCAAGAGACCCAGTACTTC. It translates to CASGLGLAGVQETQYF. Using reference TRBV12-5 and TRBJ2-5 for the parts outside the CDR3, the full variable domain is DARVTQTPRHKVTEMGQEVTMRCQPILGHNTVFWYRQTMMQGLELLAYFRNRAPLDDSGMPKDRFSAEMPDATLATLKIQPSEPRDSAVYFCASGLGLAGVQETQYFGPGTRLLVL.

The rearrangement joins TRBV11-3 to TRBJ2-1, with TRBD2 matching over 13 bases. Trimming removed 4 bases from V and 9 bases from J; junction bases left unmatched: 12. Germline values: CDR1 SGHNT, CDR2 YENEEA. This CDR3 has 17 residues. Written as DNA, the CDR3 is TGTGCCAGCAGCTCTGGACTAGCGGGAGTCAGGACGGGTGAGCAGTTCTTC. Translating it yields CASSSGLAGVRTGEQFF.

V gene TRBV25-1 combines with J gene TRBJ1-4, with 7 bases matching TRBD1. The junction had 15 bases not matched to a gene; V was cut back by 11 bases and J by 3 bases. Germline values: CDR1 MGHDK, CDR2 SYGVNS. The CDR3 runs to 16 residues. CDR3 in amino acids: CAPTRQGVLANEKLFF. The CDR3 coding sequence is TGTGCCCCTACCCGGCAGGGGGTCCTAGCTAATGAAAAACTGTTTTTT.

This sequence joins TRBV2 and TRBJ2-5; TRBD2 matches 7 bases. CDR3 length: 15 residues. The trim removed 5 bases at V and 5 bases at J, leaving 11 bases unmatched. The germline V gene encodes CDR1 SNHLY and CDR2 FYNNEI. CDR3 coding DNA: TGTGCCAGCAGTTCCTGGGGGGGGATCCGGGAGACCCAGTACTTC. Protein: CASSSWGGIRETQYF.

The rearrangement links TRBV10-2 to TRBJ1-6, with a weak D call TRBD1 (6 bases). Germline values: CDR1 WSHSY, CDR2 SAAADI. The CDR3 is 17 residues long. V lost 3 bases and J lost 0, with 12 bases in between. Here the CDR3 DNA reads TGCGCCAGCAGTGATTGGACAGCGAGCTCCTATAATTCACCCCTCCACTTT. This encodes CASSDWTASSYNSPLHF.

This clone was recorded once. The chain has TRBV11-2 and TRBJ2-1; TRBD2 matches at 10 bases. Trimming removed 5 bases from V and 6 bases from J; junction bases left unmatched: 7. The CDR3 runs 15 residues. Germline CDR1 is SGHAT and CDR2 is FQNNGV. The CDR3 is CASSLLAGARNEQFF. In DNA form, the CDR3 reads TGTGCCAGCAGCCTTCTAGCGGGAGCTCGCAATGAGCAGTTCTTC.

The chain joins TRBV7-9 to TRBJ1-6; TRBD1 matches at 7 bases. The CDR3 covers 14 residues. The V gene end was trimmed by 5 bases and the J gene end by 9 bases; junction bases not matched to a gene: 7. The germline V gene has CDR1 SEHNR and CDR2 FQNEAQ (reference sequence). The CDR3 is CASSLTGVASPLHF. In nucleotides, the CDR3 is TGTGCCAGCAGCCTAACAGGGGTAGCTTCACCCCTCCACTTT.

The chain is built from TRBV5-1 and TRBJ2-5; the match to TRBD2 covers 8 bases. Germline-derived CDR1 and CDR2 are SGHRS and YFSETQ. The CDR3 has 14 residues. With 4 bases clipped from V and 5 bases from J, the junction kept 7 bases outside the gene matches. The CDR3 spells CASSVGRAVETQYF. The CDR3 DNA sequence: TGCGCCAGCAGCGTCGGGAGGGCTGTGGAGACCCAGTACTTC.

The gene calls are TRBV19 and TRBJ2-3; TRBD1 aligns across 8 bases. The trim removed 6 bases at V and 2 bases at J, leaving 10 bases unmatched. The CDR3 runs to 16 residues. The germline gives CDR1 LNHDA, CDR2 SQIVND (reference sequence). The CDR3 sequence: CASSRLRTGTTDTQYF. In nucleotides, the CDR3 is TGTGCCAGTAGCCGCCTCAGGACAGGGACCACAGATACGCAGTATTTT. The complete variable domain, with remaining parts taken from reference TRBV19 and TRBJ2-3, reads DGGITQSPKYLFRKEGQNVTLSCEQNLNHDAMYWYRQDPGQGLRLIYYSQIVNDFQKGDIAEGYSVSREKKESFPLTVTSAQKNPTAFYLCASSRLRTGTTDTQYFGPGTRLTVL.

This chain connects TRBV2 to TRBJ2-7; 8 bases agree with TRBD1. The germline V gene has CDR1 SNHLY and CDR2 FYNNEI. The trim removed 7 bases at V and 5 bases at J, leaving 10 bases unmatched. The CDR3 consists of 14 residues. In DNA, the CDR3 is TGTGCCAGCACCTCAGGACAGGGCGTTAACGAGCAGTACTTC. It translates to CASTSGQGVNEQYF.

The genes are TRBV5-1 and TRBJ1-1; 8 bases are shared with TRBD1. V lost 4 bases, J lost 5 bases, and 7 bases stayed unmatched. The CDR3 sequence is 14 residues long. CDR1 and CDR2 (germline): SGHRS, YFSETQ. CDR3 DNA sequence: TGCGCCAGCAGCCCTAAGACAGGGGCTACTGAAGCTTTCTTT. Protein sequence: CASSPKTGATEAFF.

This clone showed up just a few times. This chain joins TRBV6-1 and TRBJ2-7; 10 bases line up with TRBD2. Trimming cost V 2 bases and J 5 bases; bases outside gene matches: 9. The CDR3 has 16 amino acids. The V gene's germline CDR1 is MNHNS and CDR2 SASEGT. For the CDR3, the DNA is TGTGCCAGCAGTGAAAGGTCGGGACTAGCGAGTGACGAGCAGTACTTC. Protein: CASSERSGLASDEQYF.

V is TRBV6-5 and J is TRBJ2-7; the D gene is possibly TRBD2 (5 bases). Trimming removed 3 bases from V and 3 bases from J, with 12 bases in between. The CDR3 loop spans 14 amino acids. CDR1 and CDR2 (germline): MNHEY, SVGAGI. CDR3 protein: CASSYRSRGYEQYF. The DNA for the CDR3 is TGTGCCAGCAGTTATCGTAGTCGGGGCTACGAGCAGTACTTC.

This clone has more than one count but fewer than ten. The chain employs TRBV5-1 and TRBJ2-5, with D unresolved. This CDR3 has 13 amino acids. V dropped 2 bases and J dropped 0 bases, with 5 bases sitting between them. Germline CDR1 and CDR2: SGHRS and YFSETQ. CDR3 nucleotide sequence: TGCGCCAGCAGCTTTGGCAACCAAGAGACCCAGTACTTC. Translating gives CASSFGNQETQYF.

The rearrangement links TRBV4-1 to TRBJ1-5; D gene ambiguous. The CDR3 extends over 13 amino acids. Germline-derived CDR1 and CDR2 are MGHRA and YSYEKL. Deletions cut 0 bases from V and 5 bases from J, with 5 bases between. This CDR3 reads CASSQELHQPQHF. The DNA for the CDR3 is TGCGCCAGCAGCCAAGAACTTCATCAGCCCCAGCATTTT.

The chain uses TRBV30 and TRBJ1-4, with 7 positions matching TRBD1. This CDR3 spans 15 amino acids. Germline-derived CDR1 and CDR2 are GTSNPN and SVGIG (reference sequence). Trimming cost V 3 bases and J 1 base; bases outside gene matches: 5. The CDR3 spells CAWRAGGLTNEKLFF. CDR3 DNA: TGTGCCTGGAGGGCAGGGGGTCTAACTAATGAAAAACTGTTTTTT.

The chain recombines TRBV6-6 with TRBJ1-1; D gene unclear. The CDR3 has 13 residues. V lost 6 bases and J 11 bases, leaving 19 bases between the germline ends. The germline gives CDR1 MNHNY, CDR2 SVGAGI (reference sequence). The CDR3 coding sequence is TGTGCCAGCAGCTTATGGGAGAAGGAGCCCGCTTTCTTT. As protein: CASSLWEKEPAFF.

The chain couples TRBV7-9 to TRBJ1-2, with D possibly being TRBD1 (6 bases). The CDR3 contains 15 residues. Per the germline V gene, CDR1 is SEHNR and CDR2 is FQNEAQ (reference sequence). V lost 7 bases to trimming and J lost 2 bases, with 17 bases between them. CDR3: CASTPGAEANYGYTF. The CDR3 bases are TGTGCCAGCACCCCAGGGGCAGAAGCAAACTATGGCTACACCTTC.

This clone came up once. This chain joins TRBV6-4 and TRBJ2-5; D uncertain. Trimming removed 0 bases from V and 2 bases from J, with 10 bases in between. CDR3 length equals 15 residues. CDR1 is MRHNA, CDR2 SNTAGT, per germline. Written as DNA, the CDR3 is TGTGCCAGCAGTGACTCCTCCTATTCGCAAGAGACCCAGTACTTC. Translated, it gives CASSDSSYSQETQYF.

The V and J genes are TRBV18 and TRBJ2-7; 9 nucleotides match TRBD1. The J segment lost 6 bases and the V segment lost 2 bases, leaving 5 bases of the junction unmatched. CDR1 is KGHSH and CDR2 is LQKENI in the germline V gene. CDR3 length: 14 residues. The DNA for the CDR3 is TGTGCCAGCTCACCAGGGACAGGGCACCGCGAGCAGTACTTC. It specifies CASSPGTGHREQYF.